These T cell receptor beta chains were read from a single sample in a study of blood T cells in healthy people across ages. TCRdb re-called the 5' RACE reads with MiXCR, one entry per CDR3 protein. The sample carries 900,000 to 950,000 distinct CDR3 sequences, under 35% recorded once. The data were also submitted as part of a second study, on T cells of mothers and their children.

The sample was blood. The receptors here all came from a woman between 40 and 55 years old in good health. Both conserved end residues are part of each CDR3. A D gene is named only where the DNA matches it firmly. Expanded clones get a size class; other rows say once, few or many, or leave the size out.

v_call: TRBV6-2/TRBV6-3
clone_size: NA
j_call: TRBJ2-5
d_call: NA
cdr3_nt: TGTGCCAGCAGCGGACTGGGGACCCAGTACTTC
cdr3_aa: CASSGLGTQYF

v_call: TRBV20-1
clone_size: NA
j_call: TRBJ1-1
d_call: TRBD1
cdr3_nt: TGCAGTGCTAGGAGGGACAGGCAGTCTGAAGCTTTCTTT
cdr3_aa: CSARRDRQSEAFF

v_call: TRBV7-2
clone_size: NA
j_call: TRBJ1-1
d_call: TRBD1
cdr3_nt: TGTGCCAGCAGCACCCGACAGGGGGCGCGGACTGAAGCTTTCTTT
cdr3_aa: CASSTRQGARTEAFF

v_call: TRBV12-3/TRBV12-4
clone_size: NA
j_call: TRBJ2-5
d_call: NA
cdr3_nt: TGTGCCAGCGGCCCTTGGGAATCTCAAGAGACCCAGTACTTC
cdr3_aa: CASGPWESQETQYF

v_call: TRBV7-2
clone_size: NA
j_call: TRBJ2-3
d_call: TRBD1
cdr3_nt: TGTGCCAGCAGCTCTGGACAGGGGGGGGGTACGCAGTATTTT
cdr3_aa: CASSSGQGGGTQYF

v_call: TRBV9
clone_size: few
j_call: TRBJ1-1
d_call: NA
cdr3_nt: TGTGCCAGCAGCGCGTGGGACATTATGAACACTGAAGCTTTCTTT
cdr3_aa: CASSAWDIMNTEAFF

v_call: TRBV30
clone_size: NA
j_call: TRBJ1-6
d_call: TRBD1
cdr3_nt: TGTGCCTGGAGTGTACTCTCCGGGACAGAATTATATAATTCACCCCTCCACTTT
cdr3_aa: CAWSVLSGTELYNSPLHF

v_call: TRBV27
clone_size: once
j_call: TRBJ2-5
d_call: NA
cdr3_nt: TGTGCCAGCAGTTTATCGAACAAACCCACAGAGACCCAGGTCTTC
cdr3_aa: CASSLSNKPTETQVF

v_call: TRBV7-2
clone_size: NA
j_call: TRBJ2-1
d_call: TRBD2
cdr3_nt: TGTGCCAGCAGCCCTGGCGGCGGACTAGCAGGGGATGAGCAGTTCTTC
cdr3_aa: CASSPGGGLAGDEQFF

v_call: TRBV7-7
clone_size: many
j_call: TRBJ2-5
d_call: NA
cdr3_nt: TGTGCTAGCAGCTACACCGGGGTTGAGACCCAGTACTTC
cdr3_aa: CASSYTGVETQYF

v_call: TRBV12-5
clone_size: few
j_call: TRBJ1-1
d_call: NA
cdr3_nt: TGTGCTAATGGTTTGCCTCCCCGAGGGGTTGGGGATGACACTGAAGCTTTCTTT
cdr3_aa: CANGLPPRGVGDDTEAFF

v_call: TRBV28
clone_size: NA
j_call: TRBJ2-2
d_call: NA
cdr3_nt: TGTGCCAGCAGTTCGGGAACGAACACCGGGGAGCTGTTTTTT
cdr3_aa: CASSSGTNTGELFF